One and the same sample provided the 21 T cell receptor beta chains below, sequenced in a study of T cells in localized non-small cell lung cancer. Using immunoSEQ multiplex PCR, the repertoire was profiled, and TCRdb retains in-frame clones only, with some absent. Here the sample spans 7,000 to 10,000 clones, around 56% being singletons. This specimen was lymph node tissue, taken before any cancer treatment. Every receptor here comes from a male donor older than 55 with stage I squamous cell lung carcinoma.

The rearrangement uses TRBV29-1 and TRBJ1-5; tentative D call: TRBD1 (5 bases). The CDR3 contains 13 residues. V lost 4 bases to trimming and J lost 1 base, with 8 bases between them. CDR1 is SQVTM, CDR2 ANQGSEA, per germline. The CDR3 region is CSVARGSNQPQHF. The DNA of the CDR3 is TGCAGCGTTGCAAGGGGAAGCAATCAGCCCCAGCATTTT.

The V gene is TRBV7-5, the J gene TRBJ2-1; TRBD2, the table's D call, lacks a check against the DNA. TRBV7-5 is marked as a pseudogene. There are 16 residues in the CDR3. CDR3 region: CASSVWTSGKYNEQFF. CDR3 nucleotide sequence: TGTGCCAGCAGCGTTTGGACTAGCGGGAAGTACAATGAGCAGTTCTTC.

CDR3 region: CAWRAPGTANYGYTF. The CDR3 bases are TGTGCCTGGAGGGCGCCCGGGACAGCTAACTATGGCTACACCTTC. This chain connects TRBV30 to TRBJ1-2; 7 nucleotides agree with TRBD1. J gave up 0 bases and V 3 bases, and 7 bases lay outside the gene matches. CDR3 length: 15 residues. Germline CDR1 GTSNPN, CDR2 SVGIG (reference sequence).

The CDR3 DNA sequence: TGTGCCAGCAGTAATGGACAGGGGCGCTACGAGCAGTACTTC. It codes for CASSNGQGRYEQYF. The gene calls are TRBV6-8 and TRBJ2-7; 9 bases agree with TRBD1. This CDR3 spans 14 amino acids. J lost 3 bases, V lost 5 bases, and 5 bases had no gene match. Germline-derived CDR1 and CDR2 are MNHGY and SAAAGT.

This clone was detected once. For the CDR3, the DNA is TGTGCCAGCAGACCCGAGGGGTACGGAAACACCATATATTTT. The encoded protein is CASRPEGYGNTIYF. The chain uses TRBV6-8 and TRBJ1-3, with D perhaps TRBD1 (5 bases). CDR1 is MNHGY, CDR2 SAAAGT, per germline. The CDR3 length is 14 residues. Trimming left V 6 bases short and J 4 bases short, with 13 bases between.

In DNA form, the CDR3 reads TGCGCCAGCAGCTTCCTAGCGGGAGGTACCGGGGAGCTGTTTTTT. Encoded protein: CASSFLAGGTGELFF. The chain recombines TRBV5-1 with TRBJ2-2, with TRBD2 matching 11 bases. V gave up 2 bases and J gave up 5 bases; unmatched junction bases: 2. Germline CDR1 SGHRS, CDR2 YFSETQ. The CDR3 covers 15 residues.

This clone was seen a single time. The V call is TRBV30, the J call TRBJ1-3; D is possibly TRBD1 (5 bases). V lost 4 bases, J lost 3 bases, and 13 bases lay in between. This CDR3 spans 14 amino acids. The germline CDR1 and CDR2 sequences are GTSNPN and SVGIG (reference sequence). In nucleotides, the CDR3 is TGTGCCTGGACCCACAGGTCGGGTGGAAACACCATATATTTT. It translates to CAWTHRSGGNTIYF. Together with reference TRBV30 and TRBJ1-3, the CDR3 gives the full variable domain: SQTIHQWPATLVQPVGSPLSLECTVEGTSNPNLYWYRQAAGRGLQLLFYSVGIGQISSEVPQNLSASRPQDRQFILSSKKLLLSDSGFYLCAWTHRSGGNTIYFGEGSWLTVV.

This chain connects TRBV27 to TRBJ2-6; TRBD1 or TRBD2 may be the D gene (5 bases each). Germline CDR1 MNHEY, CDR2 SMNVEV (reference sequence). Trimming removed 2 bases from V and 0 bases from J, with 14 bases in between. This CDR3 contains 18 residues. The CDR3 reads CASSLGEGRFSGANVLTF. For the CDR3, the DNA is TGTGCCAGCAGTTTAGGCGAGGGACGGTTCTCTGGGGCCAACGTCCTGACTTTC.

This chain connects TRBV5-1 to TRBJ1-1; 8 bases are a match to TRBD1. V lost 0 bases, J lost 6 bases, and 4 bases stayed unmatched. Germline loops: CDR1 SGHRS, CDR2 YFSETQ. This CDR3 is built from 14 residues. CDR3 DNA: TGCGCCAGCAGCTTGGGGACAGGGAAGGCTGAAGCTTTCTTT. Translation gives CASSLGTGKAEAFF.

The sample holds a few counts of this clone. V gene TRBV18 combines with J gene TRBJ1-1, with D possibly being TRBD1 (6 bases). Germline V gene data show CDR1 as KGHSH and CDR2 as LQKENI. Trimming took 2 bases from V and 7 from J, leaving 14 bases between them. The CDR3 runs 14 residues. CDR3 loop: CASSPGQPSGEAFF. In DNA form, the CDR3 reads TGTGCCAGCTCACCAGGACAGCCCTCGGGTGAAGCTTTCTTT.

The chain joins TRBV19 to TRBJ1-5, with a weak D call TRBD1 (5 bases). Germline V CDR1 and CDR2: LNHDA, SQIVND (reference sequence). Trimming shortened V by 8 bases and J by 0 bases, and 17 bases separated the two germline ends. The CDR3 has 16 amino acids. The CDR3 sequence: CASAPGPPYSNQPQHF. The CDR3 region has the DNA TGTGCCAGTGCACCGGGACCGCCCTATAGCAATCAGCCCCAGCATTTT.

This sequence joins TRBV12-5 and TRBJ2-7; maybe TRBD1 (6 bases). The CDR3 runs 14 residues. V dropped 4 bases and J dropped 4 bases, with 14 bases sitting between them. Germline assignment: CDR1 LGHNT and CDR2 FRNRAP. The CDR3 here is CASGSGDKYYEQYF. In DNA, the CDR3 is TGTGCTAGTGGTTCCGGGGACAAGTATTACGAGCAGTACTTC.

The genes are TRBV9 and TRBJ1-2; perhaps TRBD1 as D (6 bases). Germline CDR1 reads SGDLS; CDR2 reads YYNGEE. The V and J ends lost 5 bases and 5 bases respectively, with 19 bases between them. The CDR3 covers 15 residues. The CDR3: CASSEAAGGGYGYTF. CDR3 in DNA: TGTGCCAGCAGTGAAGCGGCCGGGGGCGGTTATGGCTACACCTTC. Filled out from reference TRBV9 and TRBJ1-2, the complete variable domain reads DSGVTQTPKHLITATGQRVTLRCSPRSGDLSVYWYQQSLDQGLQFLIQYYNGEERAKGNILERFSAQQFPDLHSELNLSSLELGDSALYFCASSEAAGGGYGYTFGSGTRLTVV.

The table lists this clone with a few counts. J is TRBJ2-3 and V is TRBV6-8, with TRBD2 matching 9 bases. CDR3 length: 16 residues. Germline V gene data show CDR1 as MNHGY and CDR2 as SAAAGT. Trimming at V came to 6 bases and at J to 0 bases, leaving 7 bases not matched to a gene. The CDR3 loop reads CASSHPSGTSTDTQYF. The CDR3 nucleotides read TGTGCCAGCAGCCACCCTAGCGGGACTAGCACAGATACGCAGTATTTT.

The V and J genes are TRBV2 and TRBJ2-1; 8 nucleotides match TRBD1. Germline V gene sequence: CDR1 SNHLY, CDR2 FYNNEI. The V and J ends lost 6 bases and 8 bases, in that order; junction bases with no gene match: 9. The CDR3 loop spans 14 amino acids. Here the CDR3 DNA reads TGTGCCAGCAGGGCCGGACAGGGCCGTGATGAGCAGTTCTTC. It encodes CASRAGQGRDEQFF.

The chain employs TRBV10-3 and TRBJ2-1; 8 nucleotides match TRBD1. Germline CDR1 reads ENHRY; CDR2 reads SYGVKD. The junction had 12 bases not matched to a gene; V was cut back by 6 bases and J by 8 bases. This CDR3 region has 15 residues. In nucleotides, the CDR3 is TGTGCCATCAGGAATGGACAGGGTGGGGGCGATGAGCAGTTCTTC. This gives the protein CAIRNGQGGGDEQFF.

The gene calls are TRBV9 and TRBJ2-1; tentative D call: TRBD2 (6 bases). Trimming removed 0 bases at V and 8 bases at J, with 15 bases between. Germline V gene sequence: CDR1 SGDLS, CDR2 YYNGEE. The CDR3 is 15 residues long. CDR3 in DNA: TGTGCCAGCAGCGTAGCCGGGACTTCCATTTATGAGCAGTTCTTC. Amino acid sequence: CASSVAGTSIYEQFF.

CDR3 residues: CASSPVHSGNTIYF. CDR3 DNA sequence: TGTGCCAGCAGCCCCGTACACTCTGGAAACACCATATATTTT. The chain is built from TRBV7-6 and TRBJ1-3; D uncertain. The V end lost 5 bases, the J end lost 0 bases, and 8 bases lay between the germline ends. Germline V gives CDR1 SGHVS, CDR2 FNYEAQ. The CDR3 contains 14 residues.

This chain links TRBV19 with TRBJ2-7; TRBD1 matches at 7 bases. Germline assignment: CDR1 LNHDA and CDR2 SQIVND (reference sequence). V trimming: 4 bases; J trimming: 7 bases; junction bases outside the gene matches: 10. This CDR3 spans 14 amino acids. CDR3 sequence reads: CASSTGTDPREQYF. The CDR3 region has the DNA TGTGCCAGTAGTACCGGGACAGACCCTAGGGAGCAGTACTTC.

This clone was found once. The CDR3: CASSPGTSGTTGELFF. The CDR3, as DNA: TGTGCCAGCTCACCGGGGACTAGCGGGACTACCGGGGAGCTGTTTTTT. The chain couples TRBV18 to TRBJ2-2; TRBD2 agrees at 13 bases. V trimming: 3 bases; J trimming: 5 bases; junction bases outside the gene matches: 3. This CDR3 contains 16 residues. Germline CDR1 and CDR2: KGHSH and LQKENI.

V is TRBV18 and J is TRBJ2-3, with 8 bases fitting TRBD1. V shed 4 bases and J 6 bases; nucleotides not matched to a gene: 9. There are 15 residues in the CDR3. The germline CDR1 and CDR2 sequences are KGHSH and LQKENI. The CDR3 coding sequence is TGTGCCAGCTCACGATGGCAGGGGGCGGGGGATACGCAGTATTTT. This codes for CASSRWQGAGDTQYF.